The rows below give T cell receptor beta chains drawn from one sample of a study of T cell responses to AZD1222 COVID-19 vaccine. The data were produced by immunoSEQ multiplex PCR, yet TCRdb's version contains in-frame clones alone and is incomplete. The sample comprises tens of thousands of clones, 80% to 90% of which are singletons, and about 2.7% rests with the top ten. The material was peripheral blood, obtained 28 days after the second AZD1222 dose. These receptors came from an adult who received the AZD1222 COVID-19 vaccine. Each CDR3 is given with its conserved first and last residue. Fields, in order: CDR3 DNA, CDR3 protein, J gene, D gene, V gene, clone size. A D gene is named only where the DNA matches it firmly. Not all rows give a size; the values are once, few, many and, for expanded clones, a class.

TGTGCCAGTAGTATCCGGGACGCTGGAAACACCATATATTTT	CASSIRDAGNTIYF	TRBJ1-3	-	TRBV19	-
TGTGCCAGCAGTGTCGGGCCGCGACAGGGGTACACTGAAGCTTTCTTT	CASSVGPRQGYTEAFF	TRBJ1-1	TRBD1	TRBV2	-
TGTGCCAGCTCTCTTGAGGAGGACCAGCCCCAGCATTTT	CASSLEEDQPQHF	TRBJ1-5	-	TRBV18	-
TGTGCTAGCAGTCTAGCGGGAGAACGGTTGGGAGCCAAAAACATTCAGTACTTC	CASSLAGERLGAKNIQYF	TRBJ2-4	TRBD2	TRBV7-7	-
TGTGCCAGCTCTCATGGACTAGCGGCCTTCACGAACACCGGGGAGCTGTTTTTT	CASSHGLAAFTNTGELFF	TRBJ2-2	TRBD2	TRBV18	-
TGTGCCAGCACTGCGGGAGGAGGCTACGAGCAGTACTTC	CASTAGGGYEQYF	TRBJ2-7	TRBD2	TRBV2	-
TGTGCCAGTAGCATGGGGGGGGCGATTGGCTACACCTTC	CASSMGGAIGYTF	TRBJ1-2	-	TRBV19	-
TGTGCCAGCAGCTTTGCTGGCCCTTATGGCTACACCTTC	CASSFAGPYGYTF	TRBJ1-2	-	TRBV7-9	-
TGCGCCAGCAGCCAAGAGCCGGTGGGACAGGTGTACAATGAGCAGTTCTTC	CASSQEPVGQVYNEQFF	TRBJ2-1	TRBD1	TRBV4-3	-
TGTGCCAGCTCGTACCCTAACTATGGCTACACCTTC	CASSYPNYGYTF	TRBJ1-2	-	TRBV18	-
TGTGCCAGCAGTTCGGGACTAGCGGAGGGCACAGATACGCAGTATTTT	CASSSGLAEGTDTQYF	TRBJ2-3	TRBD2	TRBV27	once
TGTGCCTGGAGTGTTGGGCATGAAAAACTGTTTTTT	CAWSVGHEKLFF	TRBJ1-4	-	TRBV30	-
TGTGCCAGCAGGCCGGGACAGGGACACTATGGCTACACCTTC	CASRPGQGHYGYTF	TRBJ1-2	TRBD1	TRBV6-5	-
TGTGCCAGCAGCTTAGGAGGGGTGAAAGATACGCAGTATTTT	CASSLGGVKDTQYF	TRBJ2-3	-	TRBV13	-
TGTGCCAGCAGTGACCCCAGGGTCCCACTCCCCCTCTTT	CASSDPRVPLPLF	TRBJ1-1	-	TRBV25-1	-
TGTGCCAGCAGCGTAGGACCACAGTCTCGGGAGACCCAGTACTTC	CASSVGPQSRETQYF	TRBJ2-5	-	TRBV9	-
TGCAGCGCCCCTCCGGGGGCGGGGGCCACAGATACGCAGTATTTT	CSAPPGAGATDTQYF	TRBJ2-3	-	TRBV29-1	-
TGTGCCACCAGCACCTTCGGACAGCTCTCTGGAAACACCATATATTTT	CATSTFGQLSGNTIYF	TRBJ1-3	-	TRBV15	once
TGTGCCAGCAGGATGAACGGGGACTGGAACACTGAAGCTTTCTTT	CASRMNGDWNTEAFF	TRBJ1-1	-	TRBV6-5	-